The rows below give T cell receptor beta chains drawn from one sample of a study of T cells in Graves' hyperthyroidism and ophthalmopathy. A single record per CDR3 protein comes from TCRdb applying MiXCR to the multiplex PCR reads. The table has around 520,000 distinct CDR3 sequences, around 24% seen once; the top ten hold about 11%. Input material: blood. The receptors here all came from a woman in her 30s with Graves' ophthalmopathy. Each CDR3 is given with its conserved first and last residue. A D gene is named only where the DNA matches it firmly. Some rows have no size entry. The others give once, few or many, or a class for an expanded clone.

v_gene	j_gene	d_gene	abundance	CDR3nt	CDR3aa
TRBV11-1	TRBJ2-2	TRBD2	few	TGTGCCAGCAGCTTAGTTCCCCTAGCGGGGGGGCCTTACACCGGGGAGCTGTTTTTT	CASSLVPLAGGPYTGELFF
TRBV12-3/TRBV12-4	TRBJ2-5	TRBD2	many	TGTGCCAGCAGTGGGACTAGCGGGGAGACCCAGTACTTC	CASSGTSGETQYF
TRBV4-2	TRBJ2-7	NA	NA	TGTGCCAGCAGCCAAGATCGCGACAGTTCTTATCTATACGAGCAGTACTTC	CASSQDRDSSYLYEQYF
TRBV6-5	TRBJ2-2	NA	many	TGTGCCAGCAGTTCCCCTGACACCACCGGGGAGCTGTTTTTT	CASSSPDTTGELFF
TRBV4-2	TRBJ1-5	TRBD1	many	TGTGCCAGCAGCCAAGATGACAGGGGAAGTCAGCCCCAGCATTTT	CASSQDDRGSQPQHF
TRBV11-2	TRBJ2-7	NA	many	TGTGCCAGCAGCTTAGTTCGTCAGCCTTACGAGCAGTACTTC	CASSLVRQPYEQYF
TRBV6-1	TRBJ2-6	NA	few	TGTGCCAGCAGTGAATATGGGGGCTCTGGGGCCAACGTCCTGACTTTC	CASSEYGGSGANVLTF
TRBV11-1	TRBJ1-3	NA	NA	TGTGCCAGCAGCCCCAGATCCGAGGGAATCTCTGGAAACACCATATATTTT	CASSPRSEGISGNTIYF
TRBV10-3	TRBJ2-7	NA	many	TGTGCCATCAGTGAGTCGTGGACGGAAACCACCCTCGAGCAGTACTTC	CAISESWTETTLEQYF
TRBV20-1	TRBJ2-7	TRBD1	NA	TGCAGTGCCGCCCGACAGGGCAAGTCCTACGAGCAGTACTTC	CSAARQGKSYEQYF
TRBV20-1	TRBJ2-7	NA	few	TGCAGTGCTAGAGAGTGGGGACGGCACAACTACGAGCAGTACTTC	CSAREWGRHNYEQYF
TRBV27	TRBJ2-5	NA	many	TGTGCCAGCAGTTTCTCGGGGGCCCAAGAGACCCAGTACTTC	CASSFSGAQETQYF
TRBV7-2	TRBJ1-1	TRBD1	many	TGTGCCAGCAGCCATCGCGGACAGGGGGCGCACACTGAAGCTTTCTTT	CASSHRGQGAHTEAFF
TRBV28	TRBJ1-2	NA	NA	TGTGCCAGCAAAATGGGGGCCGACTATGGCTACACCTTC	CASKMGADYGYTF
TRBV20-1	TRBJ1-1	TRBD1	NA	TGCGGTGCTAGGGGGCTTGGACAGGGAGAAGCTTTCTTT	CGARGLGQGEAFF
TRBV7-2	TRBJ1-1	NA	few	TGTGCCAGCAGCCCTCCCCGGGGTGAGAACACTGAAGCTTTCTTT	CASSPPRGENTEAFF
TRBV7-9	TRBJ2-7	NA	many	TGTGCCACCATGGACTACGAGCAGTACTTC	CATMDYEQYF
TRBV5-4	TRBJ1-2	NA	few	TGTGCCAGCAGCTTGCGGCGGAGGGTTGCGGGTAGACCATATGGCTACACCTTC	CASSLRRRVAGRPYGYTF
TRBV11-2	TRBJ2-7	NA	NA	NA	CASSPTFGAVYEQYF
TRBV6-2/TRBV6-3	TRBJ2-2	TRBD1	many	TGTGCCAGCAGTCAGCTGCGTACAGGGGGCTTGGCCGGGGAGCTGTTTTTT	CASSQLRTGGLAGELFF
TRBV6-1	TRBJ2-7	TRBD1	NA	TGTGCCAGCAGCTGGACAGGAGGAACCTACGAGCAGTACTTC	CASSWTGGTYEQYF
TRBV15	TRBJ1-2	NA	NA	TGTGCCACCAGCAGAGATGGAGAGAGGTTTCACCCCTATGGCTACACCTTC	CATSRDGERFHPYGYTF
TRBV6-5	TRBJ1-2	NA	many	TGTGCCAGCAGTTACTCAGGAGGGGACTATGGCTACACCTTC	CASSYSGGDYGYTF
TRBV3-1	TRBJ1-1	NA	few	TGTGCCAGCAGCCAACATGGTATTACAGGTTCTGAAGCTTTCTTT	CASSQHGITGSEAFF
TRBV30	TRBJ1-5	NA	few	TGTGCCTGGTCCGGGGGGTGGGATCAGCCCCAGCATTTT	CAWSGGWDQPQHF
TRBV30	TRBJ2-7	TRBD2	many	TGTGCCTGGAGTGCAGGACTAGTCTCCTACGAGCAGTACTTC	CAWSAGLVSYEQYF
TRBV11-1	TRBJ1-1	TRBD1	many	TGTGCCAGCAGCTTAGCGGGACAGCCAATGAACACTGAAGCTTTCTTT	CASSLAGQPMNTEAFF
TRBV20-1	TRBJ1-3	NA	few	TGCAGTGCTAGAGTCGCGGCTAGCTCTGGAAACACCATATATTTT	CSARVAASSGNTIYF
TRBV7-2	TRBJ2-7	NA	many	TGTGCCAGCAGCTTAACCCCAGGGGTTAGCGAGCAGTACTTC	CASSLTPGVSEQYF
TRBV14	TRBJ1-2	TRBD1	many	TGTGCCAGCAGCCATCCGGGGACAGGGTTTGACTATGGCTACACCTTC	CASSHPGTGFDYGYTF
TRBV12-3/TRBV12-4	TRBJ2-7	NA	NA	TGTGCCAGTAGAAATCCGGGGGAATACGAGCAGTACTTC	CASRNPGEYEQYF
TRBV7-3	TRBJ2-2	NA	many	TGTGCCAGCACCGGCGACACCGGGGAGCTGTTTTTT	CASTGDTGELFF
TRBV29-1	TRBJ1-5	NA	many	TGCAGCGTTGGGGGGGGAAGTGGGCCCCAGCATTTT	CSVGGGSGPQHF
TRBV5-1	TRBJ1-1	NA	NA	TGCGCCAGCACCGGGACGGCTGAAGCTTTCTTT	CASTGTAEAFF
TRBV7-8	TRBJ2-7	NA	once	TGTGCCAGCACCCCTTATGGGGGGTTCCGATTCTACGAGCAGTACTTC	CASTPYGGFRFYEQYF
TRBV7-2	TRBJ1-1	NA	many	TGTGCCAGCAGCTTAGCGACGGGCAGGGGTGTGAACACTGAAGCTTTCTTT	CASSLATGRGVNTEAFF
TRBV11-2	TRBJ2-7	NA	many	TGTGCCACCAGTACCCTCCAGGGAGAGGAGTACTTC	CATSTLQGEEYF
TRBV28	TRBJ2-7	NA	NA	TGTGCCAGCAGTTCTACAGGGACCAGCTACTACGAGCAGTACTTC	CASSSTGTSYYEQYF
TRBV6-1	TRBJ1-1	NA	NA	TGTGCCAGCAGTGGGCAGGAAGGACTGAACACTGAAGCTTTCTTT	CASSGQEGLNTEAFF
TRBV5-1	TRBJ2-7	NA	many	TGCGCCAGCAGCTTGGAGTCGGAACGTCTCTACGAGCAGTACTTC	CASSLESERLYEQYF
TRBV20-1	TRBJ2-7	NA	NA	TGCAGTGCCTCCCCCGACAGTGATCCCTACGAGCAGTACTTC	CSASPDSDPYEQYF
TRBV10-1	TRBJ1-1	NA	many	TGCGCCAGCAGTCTGGGGAAGGGGGGAACTGAAGCTTTCTTT	CASSLGKGGTEAFF